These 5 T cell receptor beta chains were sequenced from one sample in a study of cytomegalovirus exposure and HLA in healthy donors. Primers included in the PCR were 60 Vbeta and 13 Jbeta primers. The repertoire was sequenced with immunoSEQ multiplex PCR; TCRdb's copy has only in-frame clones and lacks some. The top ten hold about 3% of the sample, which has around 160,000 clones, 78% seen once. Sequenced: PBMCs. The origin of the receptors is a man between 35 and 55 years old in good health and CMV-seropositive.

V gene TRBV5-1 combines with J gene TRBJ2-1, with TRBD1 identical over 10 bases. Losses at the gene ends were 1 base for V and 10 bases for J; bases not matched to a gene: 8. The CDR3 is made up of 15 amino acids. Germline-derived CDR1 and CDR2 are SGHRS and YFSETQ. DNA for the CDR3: TGCGCCAGCAGCTTGCCCGGGACAGGGGTCGGGGAGCAGTTCTTC. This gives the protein CASSLPGTGVGEQFF.

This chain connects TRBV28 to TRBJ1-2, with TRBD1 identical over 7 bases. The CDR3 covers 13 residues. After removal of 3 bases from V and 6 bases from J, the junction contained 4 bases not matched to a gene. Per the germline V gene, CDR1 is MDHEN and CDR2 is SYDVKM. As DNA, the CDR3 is TGTGCCAGCAGTTTTACAGGGGTGAATGGCTACACCTTC. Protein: CASSFTGVNGYTF.

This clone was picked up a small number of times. CDR3 residues: CSAGGDGYYEQYF. The DNA of the CDR3 is TGCAGCGCCGGCGGGGACGGGTACTACGAGCAGTACTTC. The genes are TRBV29-1 and TRBJ2-7, with D possibly matching TRBD2 (6 bases). Trimming shortened V by 7 bases and J by 3 bases, and 16 bases separated the two germline ends. The V gene's germline CDR1 is SQVTM and CDR2 ANQGSEA. The CDR3 runs to 13 residues.

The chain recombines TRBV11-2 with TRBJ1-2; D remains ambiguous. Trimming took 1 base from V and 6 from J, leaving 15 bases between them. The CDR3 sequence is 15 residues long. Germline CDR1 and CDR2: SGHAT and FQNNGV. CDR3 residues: CASSLVGEVNHGYTF. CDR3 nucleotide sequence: TGTGCCAGCAGCTTAGTTGGTGAGGTGAACCATGGCTACACCTTC. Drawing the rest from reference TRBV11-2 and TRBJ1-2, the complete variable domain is EAGVAQSPRYKIIEKRQSVAFWCNPISGHATLYWYQQILGQGPKLLIQFQNNGVVDDSQLPKDRFSAERLKGVDSTLKIQPAKLEDSAVYLCASSLVGEVNHGYTFGSGTRLTVV.

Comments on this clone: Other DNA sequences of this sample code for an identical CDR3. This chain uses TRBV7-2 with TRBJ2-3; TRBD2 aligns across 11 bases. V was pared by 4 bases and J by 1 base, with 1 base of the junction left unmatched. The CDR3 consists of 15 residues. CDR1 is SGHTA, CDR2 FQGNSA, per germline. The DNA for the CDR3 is TGTGCCAGCAGCTCGGGACTAGCGGGCACAGATACGCAGTATTTT. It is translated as CASSSGLAGTDTQYF. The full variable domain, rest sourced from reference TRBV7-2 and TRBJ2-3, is GAGVSQSPSNKVTEKGKDVELRCDPISGHTALYWYRQSLGQGLEFLIYFQGNSAPDKSGLPSDRFSAERTGGSVSTLTIQRTQQEDSAVYLCASSSGLAGTDTQYFGPGTRLTVL.